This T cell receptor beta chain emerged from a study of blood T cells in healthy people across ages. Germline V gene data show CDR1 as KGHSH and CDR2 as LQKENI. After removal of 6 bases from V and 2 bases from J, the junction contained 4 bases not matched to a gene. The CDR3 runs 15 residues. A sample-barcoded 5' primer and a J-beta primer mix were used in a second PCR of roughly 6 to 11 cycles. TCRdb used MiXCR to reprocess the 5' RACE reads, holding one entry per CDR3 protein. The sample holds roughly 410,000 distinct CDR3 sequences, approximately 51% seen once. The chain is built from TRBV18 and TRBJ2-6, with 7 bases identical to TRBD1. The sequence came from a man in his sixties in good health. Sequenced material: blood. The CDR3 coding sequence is TGTGCCAGCTCGGCCACAGGGGCTGGGGCCAACGTCCTGACTTTC. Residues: CASSATGAGANVLTF. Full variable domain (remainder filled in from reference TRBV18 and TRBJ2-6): NAGVMQNPRHLVRRRGQEARLRCSPMKGHSHVYWYRQLPEEGLKFMVYLQKENIIDESGMPKERFSAEFPKEGPSILRIQQVVRGDSAAYFCASSATGAGANVLTFGAGSRLTVL.